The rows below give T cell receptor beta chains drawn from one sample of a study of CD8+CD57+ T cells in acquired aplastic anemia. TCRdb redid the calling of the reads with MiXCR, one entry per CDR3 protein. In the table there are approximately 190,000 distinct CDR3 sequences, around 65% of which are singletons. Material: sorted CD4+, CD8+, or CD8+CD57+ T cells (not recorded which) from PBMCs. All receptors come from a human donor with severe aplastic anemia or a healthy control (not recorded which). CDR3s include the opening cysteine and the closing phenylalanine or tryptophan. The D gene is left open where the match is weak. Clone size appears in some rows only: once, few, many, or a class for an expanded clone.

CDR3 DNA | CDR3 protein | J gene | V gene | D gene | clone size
TGTGCCAGCAGCTTATATCCCGGGACAGGGGGCCTTTCACCCCTCCACTTT | CASSLYPGTGGLSPLHF | TRBJ1-6 | TRBV7-9 | TRBD1 | -
TGTGCCACCAGTGAAGCCGGGAGACCAGATACGCAGTATTTT | CATSEAGRPDTQYF | TRBJ2-3 | TRBV24-1 | - | -
TGCGCCAGCAGTGGGGGGACTAGCGGGAGGAGGTATACGCAGTATTTT | CASSGGTSGRRYTQYF | TRBJ2-3 | TRBV10-1 | TRBD2 | -
TGCAGCGTTACCGGGGGGGAAGAGACCCAGTACTTC | CSVTGGEETQYF | TRBJ2-5 | TRBV29-1 | TRBD2 | many
TGTGCCAGCAGCTTATCGGAGGTGCAGCCCCAGCATTTT | CASSLSEVQPQHF | TRBJ1-5 | TRBV7-3 | - | -
TGTGCCAGCAGCTTAGAGACTAGCGGCCGCGGGGAGCTGTTTTTT | CASSLETSGRGELFF | TRBJ2-2 | TRBV11-2 | TRBD2 | many
TGTGCCAGCAGTTTAGTTACTCGCTATGGCTACACCTTC | CASSLVTRYGYTF | TRBJ1-2 | TRBV12-3/TRBV12-4 | - | -
TGTGCCAGCAGCCGGACGCTAAATTCACCCCTCCACTTT | CASSRTLNSPLHF | TRBJ1-6 | TRBV11-3 | - | -
TGCGCCAGCAGCCAAGACATTGGGCAGGAGACCCAGTACTTC | CASSQDIGQETQYF | TRBJ2-5 | TRBV4-3 | - | -
TGTGCCAGCAGCTTGGGGACAGGGAGGACCGGGGAGCTGTTTTTT | CASSLGTGRTGELFF | TRBJ2-2 | TRBV7-8 | TRBD1 | few
TGCAGTGTCGTTCCCGGGACTAGCCCTAACTACGAGCAGTACTTC | CSVVPGTSPNYEQYF | TRBJ2-7 | TRBV20-1 | TRBD2 | -
TGTGCTAGCAGCCTACGCTTTAGCGGGGGACAAGAGACCCAGTACTTC | CASSLRFSGGQETQYF | TRBJ2-5 | TRBV7-7 | TRBD2 | many
TGTGCCAGCACTGAGGGACTAGCAGCCTACGAGCAGTACTTC | CASTEGLAAYEQYF | TRBJ2-7 | TRBV2 | TRBD2 | many
TGTGCCAGCAGCGCACAGGGGTTGAATTCACCCCTCCACTTT | CASSAQGLNSPLHF | TRBJ1-6 | TRBV9 | TRBD1 | -
TGTGCCAGCAGCTTGGGTGGACTACTCTTGGGCGGGGAGCTGTTTTTT | CASSLGGLLLGGELFF | TRBJ2-2 | TRBV5-4 | - | -
TGTGCCAGCAGCCGTACAACAGGGGGCACAGGTCATTTTGAAGCTTTCTTT | CASSRTTGGTGHFEAFF | TRBJ1-1 | TRBV9 | TRBD1 | many
TGTGCCAGCCCTAGCGAGGAAGACGGGGAGCTGTTTTTT | CASPSEEDGELFF | TRBJ2-2 | TRBV18 | - | -
TGTGCCAGCAGCTTCGAGGGGCTGAATTCACCCCTCCACTTT | CASSFEGLNSPLHF | TRBJ1-6 | TRBV7-9 | - | -
TGTGCCAGCAGTGCGGCACGCGGTTCGGGGGACTCTGGAAACACCATATATTTT | CASSAARGSGDSGNTIYF | TRBJ1-3 | TRBV25-1 | - | -
TGCAGTGCTAGAGATCTCAGGGACCACGAGCAGTACTTC | CSARDLRDHEQYF | TRBJ2-7 | TRBV20-1 | - | -
TGCGCCAGCAGCGCGGGACAAAGCACAGATACGCAGTATTTT | CASSAGQSTDTQYF | TRBJ2-3 | TRBV5-1 | - | -
TGTGCCAGCAGCGGAACAGACAGAATCGGAGTCATTCAGTACTTC | CASSGTDRIGVIQYF | TRBJ2-4 | TRBV2 | - | -
TGTGCCGCGGTGGGGACAGGGCGCGCCATTGAAGCTTTCTTT | CAAVGTGRAIEAFF | TRBJ1-1 | TRBV19 | TRBD1 | -
TGTGCCAGCAGCCAAGACCTATTTCGGGGAGCGAGTAACTATGGCTACACCTTC | CASSQDLFRGASNYGYTF | TRBJ1-2 | TRBV11-3 | - | once
TGCAGTGCACACGCGGGGGTGAGTTACGAGCAGTACTTC | CSAHAGVSYEQYF | TRBJ2-7 | TRBV20-1 | TRBD2 | few
TGCAGCGTGGGCGATGGGACGGGCTCTGGAAACACCATATATTTT | CSVGDGTGSGNTIYF | TRBJ1-3 | TRBV29-1 | - | -
TGTGCCAGACAACAGGGACTAATGAACACTGAAGCTTTCTTT | CARQQGLMNTEAFF | TRBJ1-1 | TRBV2 | - | -
TGCGCCAGCAGTGGACTCTCCCGCAGGGAGCAGTACTTC | CASSGLSRREQYF | TRBJ2-7 | TRBV10-1 | - | -
TGTGCCAGCAGATCAACCCCCGGTCTTAGCGGGGGGCAAGTTGCAGATACGCAGTATTTT | CASRSTPGLSGGQVADTQYF | TRBJ2-3 | TRBV12-3/TRBV12-4 | TRBD2 | many
TGTGCCAGCAGCCCTCGGACTAGCGGGATCCACGAGCAGTACTTC | CASSPRTSGIHEQYF | TRBJ2-7 | TRBV7-9 | TRBD2 | few
TGTGCCAGCAGCTACGACAGGGGCGAGTCCTACAATGAGCAGTTCTTC | CASSYDRGESYNEQFF | TRBJ2-1 | TRBV5-6 | TRBD1 | -
TGTGCCAGCAGTCTCTCCTGGACTAGCGGGGGGGCGGATACGCAGTATTTT | CASSLSWTSGGADTQYF | TRBJ2-3 | TRBV12-3/TRBV12-4 | TRBD2 | -
TGTGCCAGCAGTTACTCGAGGCGGGGGTTGGGGGGCTACACCTTC | CASSYSRRGLGGYTF | TRBJ1-2 | TRBV6-6 | - | -